This is a list of T cell receptor beta chains from one sample in a study of blood T cells in healthy people across ages. TCRdb analysed the 5' RACE reads with MiXCR anew, one entry per CDR3 protein. This repertoire shows about 970,000 distinct CDR3 sequences, approximately 50% found once; its top ten account for 20% to 25%. Sequenced sample: blood. These TCRs come from a woman between 55 and 75 years old in good health. The CDR3 runs from the conserved cysteine through the conserved F or W. Fields, in order: CDR3 protein, CDR3 DNA, clone size, V gene, J gene, D gene. A D gene is named only where the DNA matches it firmly. For some rows the clone size is stated as once, few or many, or as a class when expanded; others skip it.

cdr3_aa: CSVGPRGGVASPYEQYF; cdr3_nt: TGCAGCGTTGGACCCCGAGGAGGAGTAGCGTCCCCCTACGAGCAGTACTTC; clone_size: .; v_call: TRBV29-1; j_call: TRBJ2-7; d_call: .
cdr3_aa: CASSEGGSQPQHF; cdr3_nt: TGTGCCAGCAGTGAAGGGGGCAGTCAGCCCCAGCATTTT; clone_size: .; v_call: TRBV25-1; j_call: TRBJ1-5; d_call: .
cdr3_aa: CASSRTSGSVETQYF; cdr3_nt: TGTGCCAGCAGCCGGACTAGCGGGAGTGTGGAGACCCAGTACTTC; clone_size: .; v_call: TRBV5-5; j_call: TRBJ2-5; d_call: TRBD2
cdr3_aa: CAWSVRTARGTQYF; cdr3_nt: TGTGCCTGGAGTGTACGGACCGCCCGGGGGACCCAGTACTTC; clone_size: few; v_call: TRBV30; j_call: TRBJ2-5; d_call: .
cdr3_aa: CASMWDSRMGTQYF; cdr3_nt: TGTGCCAGCATGTGGGACAGCCGAATGGGGACCCAGTACTTC; clone_size: .; v_call: TRBV6-2/TRBV6-3; j_call: TRBJ2-5; d_call: TRBD1
cdr3_aa: CASSSAGDSYEQYF; cdr3_nt: TGTGCCAGCAGTTCCGCGGGGGATTCCTACGAGCAGTACTTC; clone_size: .; v_call: TRBV28; j_call: TRBJ2-7; d_call: TRBD2
cdr3_aa: CASSQGPRAGGTGELFF; cdr3_nt: TGTGCCAGCAGCCAAGGACCCCGGGCAGGGGGAACCGGGGAGCTGTTTTTT; clone_size: once; v_call: TRBV4-2; j_call: TRBJ2-2; d_call: TRBD1
cdr3_aa: CASKAVNTDTQYF; cdr3_nt: TGTGCCAGCAAGGCGGTTAACACAGATACGCAGTATTTT; clone_size: few; v_call: TRBV6-6; j_call: TRBJ2-3; d_call: .
cdr3_aa: CASSEGIGGYEQYF; cdr3_nt: TGTGCCAGCAGTGAGGGGATAGGGGGGTACGAGCAGTACTTC; clone_size: .; v_call: TRBV2; j_call: TRBJ2-7; d_call: .
cdr3_aa: CTSSSSTVYNEQFF; cdr3_nt: TGTACCAGCAGCTCATCGACGGTCTACAATGAGCAGTTCTTC; clone_size: once; v_call: TRBV7-2; j_call: TRBJ2-1; d_call: .
cdr3_aa: CASSLRERQDTQYF; cdr3_nt: TGTGCCAGCAGCTTACGGGAGAGGCAAGATACGCAGTATTTT; clone_size: few; v_call: TRBV7-2; j_call: TRBJ2-3; d_call: .
cdr3_aa: CSARDLRILDRPYEQYF; cdr3_nt: TGCAGTGCTAGAGATCTAAGGATTTTGGACAGACCCTACGAGCAGTACTTC; clone_size: once; v_call: TRBV20-1; j_call: TRBJ2-7; d_call: .
cdr3_aa: CASSEPGTGAYEQYF; cdr3_nt: TGCGCCAGCAGTGAACCCGGGACAGGTGCCTACGAGCAGTACTTC; clone_size: few; v_call: TRBV10-2; j_call: TRBJ2-7; d_call: TRBD1
cdr3_aa: CSARDLTYAHYGYTF; cdr3_nt: TGCAGTGCTAGAGACTTGACCTATGCACACTATGGCTACACCTTC; clone_size: once; v_call: TRBV20-1; j_call: TRBJ1-2; d_call: .
cdr3_aa: CASSKATANQPQHF; cdr3_nt: TGTGCCAGCAGCAAAGCGACAGCAAATCAGCCCCAGCATTTT; clone_size: few; v_call: TRBV21-1; j_call: TRBJ1-5; d_call: .
cdr3_aa: CASSKQGTETQYF; cdr3_nt: TGTGCCAGCAGTAAACAGGGAACAGAGACCCAGTACTTC; clone_size: few; v_call: TRBV12-3/TRBV12-4; j_call: TRBJ2-5; d_call: .
cdr3_aa: CASSYSMNQPQHF; cdr3_nt: TGTGCCAGCAGTTACTCGATGAATCAGCCCCAGCATTTT; clone_size: .; v_call: TRBV6-5; j_call: TRBJ1-5; d_call: .
cdr3_aa: CASSFSPDTQYF; cdr3_nt: TGTGCCAGCAGTTTCAGTCCAGATACGCAGTATTTT; clone_size: many; v_call: TRBV6-6; j_call: TRBJ2-3; d_call: .
cdr3_aa: CASSLKPGPRETQYF; cdr3_nt: TGCGCCAGCAGCTTGAAACCGGGACCACGAGAGACCCAGTACTTC; clone_size: .; v_call: TRBV5-1; j_call: TRBJ2-5; d_call: .
cdr3_aa: CASSQSFGTRSDTQYF; cdr3_nt: TGCGCCAGCAGCCAATCATTTGGGACTAGATCAGATACGCAGTATTTT; clone_size: .; v_call: TRBV4-1; j_call: TRBJ2-3; d_call: TRBD2
cdr3_aa: CASRRQGAATGELFF; cdr3_nt: TGTGCCAGCAGACGACAGGGGGCGGCCACCGGGGAGCTGTTTTTT; clone_size: .; v_call: TRBV7-9; j_call: TRBJ2-2; d_call: TRBD1
cdr3_aa: CSARNIVGEQFF; cdr3_nt: TGCAGCGCCCGAAACATAGTCGGTGAGCAGTTCTTC; clone_size: .; v_call: TRBV29-1; j_call: TRBJ2-1; d_call: .
cdr3_aa: CASSLAGSFGRRAEAFF; cdr3_nt: TGTGCCAGCAGCTTGGCAGGCAGCTTTGGGAGACGAGCTGAAGCTTTCTTT; clone_size: .; v_call: TRBV5-6; j_call: TRBJ1-1; d_call: .
cdr3_aa: CASSVSQGNEQYF; cdr3_nt: TGTGCCAGCAGTGTCAGTCAGGGGAACGAGCAGTACTTC; clone_size: .; v_call: TRBV12-3/TRBV12-4; j_call: TRBJ2-7; d_call: .